This TCR beta chain was observed in a study of metastatic and nonmetastatic thyroid tumors (TCRdb year 2020). Regarding the research as a whole: Repertoires were compared across peripheral blood and tumor or nodule tissue samples from malignant and benign thyroid patients.

Points on this clone: Its antigen target is currently unknown. Per-nucleotide qualities are absent, and no much larger clonotype sits a single base away.

Summary of the overall study and its limitations: In both blood and tumor samples, malignant tumors were reported to have significantly higher TCR beta diversity than benign nodules.

The library was built by means of PCR. Sequenced on an Illumina HiSeq 4000. High-throughput sequencing was used to profile the CDR3 region of the TCR beta-chain in every patient. The paper's data handling went like this. Drawing on CDR3 differences between clinicopathological groups, the researchers built a classifier meant to tell apart patients with distant-metastatic papillary thyroid cancer. The Shannon index was used to assess repertoire diversity, and the Morisita-Horn index was used to assess tumor-blood repertoire similarity. Starting from the raw public reads, TCRdb applied fastp trimming at Q25, assembled clones with MiXCR and retained in-frame beta chains. These V and J calls are TCRdb output, not the study's own analysis. Counted in this sample were about 17,000 clones; approximately 27% of them appeared once. The top ten clonotypes cover about a sixth of the sample. None of the patients had been given any treatment before thyroid surgery. Using T-cell receptor beta sequencing, the researchers looked back retrospectively at clinical samples from patients, gathered between about 2012 and 2018.

This receptor was obtained from a female donor with papillary thyroid cancer or a benign thyroid nodule (not recorded which). Some clones in this sample may be carry-over from other donors' samples. Sequenced sample: tumor tissue.

CDR3 protein: CASSFDSWGNQPQHF. The bases read TGTGCCAGCAGTTTCGACAGTTGGGGCAATCAGCCCCAGCATTTT. The sequence is built from TRBV6-1 and TRBJ1-5; TRBD1 is possibly the D segment (5 matching bases). The CDR3 has 15 amino acids, counting the end cysteine and phenylalanine. Just the 45-base CDR3 DNA is kept, in frame starting at base 1. Between the V and J ends, shortened by 5 bases and 2 bases respectively, the junction contains 13 bases. CDR1 and CDR2 were assigned from the germline V gene as MNHNS and SASEGT.